The 6 T cell receptor beta chains given below trace back to one sample, sequenced in a study of low-dose radiotherapy and immunotherapy resistance in tumors. TRAV- and TRBV-specific primers, spanning alpha and beta chains, primed first-strand cDNA. With a V-primer adapter and a constant-region primer, TCRs were amplified for around 20 PCR cycles. TCRdb reanalysed the reads using MiXCR and keeps one entry per CDR3 protein. The sample contains roughly 6,300 distinct CDR3 sequences, roughly 80% of which appear only once. These receptors all come from a human donor with advanced metastatic prostate, ovarian, gallbladder or colorectal cancer (not recorded which). This table probably holds off-target reads from a library built for another chain.

V and J are TRBV12-5 and TRBJ2-7; either TRBD1 or TRBD2 may supply D (5 bases each). The V end was cut by 4 bases, the J end by 4 bases, with 11 bases between. The CDR3 is 13 amino acids. CDR1 LGHNT and CDR2 FRNRAP come from the germline V gene. In nucleotides, the CDR3 is TGTGCTAGTGGTTGGGGACGTGGGTACGAGCAGTACTTC. It yields the protein CASGWGRGYEQYF.

The chain recombines TRBV5-1 with TRBJ2-2, with 9 bases lining up with TRBD2. The CDR3 runs 15 residues. Germline lookup yields CDR1 SGHRS and CDR2 YFSETQ. V shed 5 bases and J 5 bases; nucleotides not matched to a gene: 7. The CDR3 region has the DNA TGCGCCAGCAGGTCCGGCGGGAGGGCGACCGGGGAGCTGTTTTTT. As protein: CASRSGGRATGELFF.

This chain joins TRBV27 and TRBJ2-1; 16 positions agree with TRBD2. V lost 7 bases and J lost 9; bases outside the gene matches: 9. The CDR3 is 16 residues long. Germline V gene data show CDR1 as MNHEY and CDR2 as SMNVEV (reference sequence). The CDR3 region has the DNA TGTGCCAGCACCCCATCAGGGACTAGCGGGAGGGCTGAGCAGTTCTTC. It yields the protein CASTPSGTSGRAEQFF.

CDR3 protein: CAWSNGNYYEQYF. CDR3 sequence (DNA): TGTGCCTGGAGTAACGGGAACTACTACGAGCAGTACTTC. The V call is TRBV30, the J call TRBJ2-7, with D maybe TRBD2 (5 bases). Trimming cost V 2 bases and J 3 bases, with 11 bases left between them. The CDR3 length is 13 residues. Looked up from germline, CDR1 is GTSNPN and CDR2 is SVGIG (reference sequence).

This clonotype was observed a few times. V and J are TRBV5-4 and TRBJ2-3; 7 positions agree with TRBD1. This CDR3 spans 16 amino acids. V was clipped by 2 bases and J by 11 bases; unmatched bases: 17. Per germline, CDR1 SGHNT and CDR2 YYREEE (reference sequence). In DNA form, the CDR3 reads TGTGCCAGCAGCTTACAGGGGATCTACCCCACAGGTGGGCAGTATTTT. It specifies CASSLQGIYPTGGQYF. The complete variable domain, with remaining parts taken from reference TRBV5-4 and TRBJ2-3, reads ETGVTQSPTHLIKTRGQQVTLRCSSQSGHNTVSWYQQALGQGPQFIFQYYREEENGRGNFPPRFSGLQFPNYSSELNVNALELDDSALYLCASSLQGIYPTGGQYFGPGTRLTVL.

This clonotype has only a few counts. The rearrangement joins TRBV4-1 to TRBJ2-7, with 7 bases fitting TRBD1. J was trimmed by 6 bases and V by 5 bases; bases with no gene match: 16. Germline loops: CDR1 MGHRA, CDR2 YSYEKL. The CDR3 is 16 residues long. The CDR3, as DNA: TGCGCCAGCAGCGACCACAGGGGCGGTCGTTGGCTCGAGCAGTACTTC. Protein product: CASSDHRGGRWLEQYF.